There are many counts of the clone carrying this T cell receptor beta chain. The antigen is undetermined. Arm-PCR with iRepertoire HTBI primers amplified the CDR3 regions for these TCR beta libraries. How the authors handled the data: Identification of gene segments yielded some 60 TRBV and about 14 TRBJ across samples. Each CDR3 protein gets one entry after TCRdb re-called the multiplex PCR reads with MiXCR. None of the V and J calls come from the authors' own analysis; TCRdb made them. The table includes more than 300,000 distinct CDR3 sequences, 15% to 20% detected once. This entry is derived from a study of regulatory T cells in long-lasting Graves disease. Trimming took off 1 base at V and 4 bases at J, with 13 bases between the two ends. The germline V gene encodes CDR1 SEHNR and CDR2 FQNEAQ (reference sequence). This CDR3 has 16 amino acids. Time point in this sample: persistent/refractory GD, antithyroid drugs over 5 years with positive TRAb. PBMC RNA was the source of the TCR library. The patients were enrolled through endocrinology in Xi'an, China.

General observations from the study: There were preferences for TRBV28, TRBJ1-2 and TRBJ2-5 in persistent disease.

The gene calls are TRBV7-9 and TRBJ2-2; D is possibly TRBD2 (5 bases). The specimen was peripheral blood mononuclear cells (PBMCs), collected when the disease was refractory, from a patient treated with antithyroid drugs. The receptor was derived from a female donor with Graves disease. The CDR3 is CASSLGRLAVTGELFF. DNA for the CDR3: TGTGCCAGCAGCTTAGGGAGGCTAGCCGTCACCGGGGAGCTGTTTTTT.